This section outlines one T cell receptor beta chain sequence together with its context. Its antigen remains unknown. The data derive from a study of human versus mouse CDR3 diversity and MHC coevolution. General study results and limits: Mice had fewer CDR3 deletions and insertions than humans on average. Some 1.5 million TCR beta clonotypes were estimated for humans, the largest repertoire. Among all groups, two of three human donors showed least clonal inequality. In humans, T-cell selection involved five to seven MHC II alleles.

Profiling relied on immunoSEQ multiplex PCR, and the TCRdb table lists in-frame clones only, not all of them. The table records tens of thousands of clones, over 90% of them present only once. V lost 3 bases, J lost 0 bases, and 8 bases stayed unmatched. This CDR3 is built from 17 residues. Per germline, CDR1 LNHNV and CDR2 YYDKDF (reference sequence). The sequence was obtained from a person between 55 and 70 years old in good health. Sequencing used naive CD4+ T cells from blood. Subset given: CD45RO-negative CD62L-positive naive CD4 T cells. The J gene is TRBJ2-1, the V gene TRBV15; 7 nucleotides agree with TRBD2. In DNA, the CDR3 is TGTGCCACCAGCAGGCGGGAGTTCGTTTACTCCTACAATGAGCAGTTCTTC. Amino acids: CATSRREFVYSYNEQFF.